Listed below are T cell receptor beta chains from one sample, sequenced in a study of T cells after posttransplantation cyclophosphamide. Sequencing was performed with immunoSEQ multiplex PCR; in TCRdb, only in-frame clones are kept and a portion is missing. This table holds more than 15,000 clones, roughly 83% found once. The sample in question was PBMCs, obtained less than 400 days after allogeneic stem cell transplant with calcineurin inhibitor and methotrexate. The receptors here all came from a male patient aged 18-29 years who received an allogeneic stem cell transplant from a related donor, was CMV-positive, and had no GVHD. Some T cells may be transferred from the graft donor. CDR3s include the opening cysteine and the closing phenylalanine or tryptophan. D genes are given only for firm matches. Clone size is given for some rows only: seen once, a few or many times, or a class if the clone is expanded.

CDR3nt: TGTGCCAGTAGCGGACAGGGTGGAAACACCATATATTTT
CDR3aa: CASSGQGGNTIYF
abundance: few
v_gene: TRBV19
j_gene: TRBJ1-3
d_gene: TRBD1

CDR3nt: TGTGCCAGCTCATCCCCGCGCTACGAGCAGTACTTC
CDR3aa: CASSSPRYEQYF
abundance: .
v_gene: TRBV18
j_gene: TRBJ2-7
d_gene: .

CDR3nt: TGTGCCAGCAGTTTATCGCAGGGGCGCGAGCAGTACTTC
CDR3aa: CASSLSQGREQYF
abundance: .
v_gene: TRBV27
j_gene: TRBJ2-7
d_gene: .

CDR3nt: TGTGCCAGCAGCTTCAGTGGTTTTGACAGTGAGCAGTTCTTC
CDR3aa: CASSFSGFDSEQFF
abundance: .
v_gene: TRBV7-9
j_gene: TRBJ2-1
d_gene: .

CDR3nt: TGTGCCTGGAGTCAGGGGAGCAATCAGCCCCAGCATTTT
CDR3aa: CAWSQGSNQPQHF
abundance: .
v_gene: TRBV30
j_gene: TRBJ1-5
d_gene: .

CDR3nt: TGTGCCAGTCCTCTGAGAACTGACTCCTACGAGCAGTACTTC
CDR3aa: CASPLRTDSYEQYF
abundance: .
v_gene: TRBV19
j_gene: TRBJ2-7
d_gene: .

CDR3nt: TGCGCCAGCAGCCAAGATCGGTCGGGAGGGTCTTCGGGTGAGCAGTTCTTC
CDR3aa: CASSQDRSGGSSGEQFF
abundance: .
v_gene: TRBV4-3
j_gene: TRBJ2-1
d_gene: TRBD2

CDR3nt: TGTGCCAGCACCCTAGAGGGTAGCTATGGCTACACCTTC
CDR3aa: CASTLEGSYGYTF
abundance: .
v_gene: TRBV7-9
j_gene: TRBJ1-2
d_gene: .

CDR3nt: TGTGCCAGCAGCGCTCGGGACAGGGGGGGGGAGACCCAGTACTTC
CDR3aa: CASSARDRGGETQYF
abundance: .
v_gene: TRBV9
j_gene: TRBJ2-5
d_gene: TRBD1

CDR3nt: TGTGCCAGCAGCGTTTTGGAGGGACCCACCGGGGAGCTGTTTTTT
CDR3aa: CASSVLEGPTGELFF
abundance: .
v_gene: TRBV9
j_gene: TRBJ2-2
d_gene: .

CDR3nt: TGTGCCAGCAGCTCATCTAGCGGATCATATGAGCAGTTCTTC
CDR3aa: CASSSSSGSYEQFF
abundance: few
v_gene: TRBV7-6
j_gene: TRBJ2-1
d_gene: TRBD2

CDR3nt: TGTGCCAGCAGCTTTCCCGGGGGGAACACTGAAGCTTTCTTT
CDR3aa: CASSFPGGNTEAFF
abundance: .
v_gene: TRBV5-5
j_gene: TRBJ1-1
d_gene: .

CDR3nt: TGTGCCAGCTCACCACAGAGGAGTTCCTACGAGCAGTACTTC
CDR3aa: CASSPQRSSYEQYF
abundance: .
v_gene: TRBV18
j_gene: TRBJ2-7
d_gene: .

CDR3nt: TGTGCCAGCAGCCCGGGGAGGGGGGTCTATGGCTACACCTTC
CDR3aa: CASSPGRGVYGYTF
abundance: .
v_gene: TRBV28
j_gene: TRBJ1-2
d_gene: .

CDR3nt: TGTGCCAGCAGCCCTAGCGCTAGTTCCTACAGTGAGCAGTTCTTC
CDR3aa: CASSPSASSYSEQFF
abundance: .
v_gene: TRBV7-2
j_gene: TRBJ2-1
d_gene: .

CDR3nt: TGTGCTTCGGGACAGGTTAACAGTGAGCAGTTCTTC
CDR3aa: CASGQVNSEQFF
abundance: .
v_gene: TRBV9
j_gene: TRBJ2-1
d_gene: TRBD1